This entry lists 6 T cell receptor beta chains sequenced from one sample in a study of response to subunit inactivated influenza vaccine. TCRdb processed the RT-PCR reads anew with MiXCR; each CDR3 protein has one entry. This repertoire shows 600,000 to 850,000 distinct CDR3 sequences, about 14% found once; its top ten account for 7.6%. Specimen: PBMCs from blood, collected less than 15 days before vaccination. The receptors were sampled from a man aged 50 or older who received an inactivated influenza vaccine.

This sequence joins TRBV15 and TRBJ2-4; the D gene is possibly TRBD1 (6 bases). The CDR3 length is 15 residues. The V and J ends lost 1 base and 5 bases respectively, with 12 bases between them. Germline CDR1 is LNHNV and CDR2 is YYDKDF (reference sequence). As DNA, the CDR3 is TGTGCCACCAGCAGAGGTGGGGGCATAGAAAACATTCAGTACTTC. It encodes CATSRGGGIENIQYF.

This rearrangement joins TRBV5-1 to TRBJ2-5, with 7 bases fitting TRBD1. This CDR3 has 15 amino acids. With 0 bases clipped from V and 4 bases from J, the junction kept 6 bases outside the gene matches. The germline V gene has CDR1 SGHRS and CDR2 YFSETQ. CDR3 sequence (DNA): TGCGCCAGCAGCTTGGCCCGGGACAGATTAGAGACCCAGTACTTC. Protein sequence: CASSLARDRLETQYF.

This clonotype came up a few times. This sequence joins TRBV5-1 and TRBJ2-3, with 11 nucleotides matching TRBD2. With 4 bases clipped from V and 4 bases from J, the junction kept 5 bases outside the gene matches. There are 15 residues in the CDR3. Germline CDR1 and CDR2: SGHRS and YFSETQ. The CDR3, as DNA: TGCGCCAGCAGCGGTAGCGGGGGGGCCGCAGATACGCAGTATTTT. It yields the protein CASSGSGGAADTQYF.

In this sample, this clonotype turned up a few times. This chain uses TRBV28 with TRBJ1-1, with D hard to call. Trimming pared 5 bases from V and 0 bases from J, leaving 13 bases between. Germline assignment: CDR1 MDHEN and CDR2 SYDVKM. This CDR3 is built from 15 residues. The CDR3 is CASSPDPGMNTEAFF. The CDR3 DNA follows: TGTGCCAGCAGTCCCGACCCAGGTATGAACACTGAAGCTTTCTTT. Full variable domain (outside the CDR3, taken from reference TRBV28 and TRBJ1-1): DVKVTQSSRYLVKRTGEKVFLECVQDMDHENMFWYRQDPGLGLRLIYFSYDVKMKEKGDIPEGYSVSREKKERFSLILESASTNQTSMYLCASSPDPGMNTEAFFGQGTRLTVV.

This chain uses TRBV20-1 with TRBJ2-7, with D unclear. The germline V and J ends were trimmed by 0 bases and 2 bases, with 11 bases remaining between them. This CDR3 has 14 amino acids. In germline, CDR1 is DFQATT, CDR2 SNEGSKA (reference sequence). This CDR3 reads CSARDAPAPYEQYF. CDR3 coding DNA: TGCAGTGCTAGAGATGCTCCAGCACCCTACGAGCAGTACTTC.

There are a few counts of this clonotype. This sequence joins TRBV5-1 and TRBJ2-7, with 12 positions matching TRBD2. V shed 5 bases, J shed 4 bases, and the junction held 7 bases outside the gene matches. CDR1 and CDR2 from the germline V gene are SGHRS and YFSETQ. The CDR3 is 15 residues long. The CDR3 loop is CASRPTSGRPYEQYF. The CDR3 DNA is TGCGCCAGCAGACCGACTAGCGGGAGACCTTACGAGCAGTACTTC.